This T cell receptor (beta chain) appears in the sequencing data of a study of blood T cell repertoires in COVID-19. The protocol was immunoSEQ multiplex PCR, while the TCRdb copy is restricted to in-frame clones and leaves out a portion. The profile shows fewer than 200,000 clones, around 83% of them singletons. Germline V gene sequence: CDR1 SGDLS, CDR2 YYNGEE. The length of the CDR3 is 14 residues. Trimming took 4 bases from V and 5 from J; bases not matched to a gene: 6. Sequenced sample: PBMCs or T cells enriched from blood (not recorded which). This receptor was obtained from a woman aged 40 to 50 in a cohort exposed to, infected with or recovered from COVID-19 (not recorded which). This rearrangement joins TRBV9 to TRBJ1-5; 7 bases are a match to TRBD1. Here the CDR3 DNA reads TGTGCCAGCAGCTCCGGCAGGGGGTATCAGCCCCAGCATTTT. It translates to CASSSGRGYQPQHF.